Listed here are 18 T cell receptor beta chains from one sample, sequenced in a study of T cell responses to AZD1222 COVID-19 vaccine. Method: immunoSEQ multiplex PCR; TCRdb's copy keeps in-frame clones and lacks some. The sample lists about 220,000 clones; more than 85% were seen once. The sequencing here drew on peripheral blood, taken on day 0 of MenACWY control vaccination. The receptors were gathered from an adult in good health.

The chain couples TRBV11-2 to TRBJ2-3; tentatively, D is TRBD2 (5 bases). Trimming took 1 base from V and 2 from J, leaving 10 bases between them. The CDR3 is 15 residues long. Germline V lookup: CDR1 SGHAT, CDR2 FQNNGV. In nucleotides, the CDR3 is TGTGCCAGCAGCTTAGGAGACTACCTCACAGATACGCAGTATTTT. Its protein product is CASSLGDYLTDTQYF.

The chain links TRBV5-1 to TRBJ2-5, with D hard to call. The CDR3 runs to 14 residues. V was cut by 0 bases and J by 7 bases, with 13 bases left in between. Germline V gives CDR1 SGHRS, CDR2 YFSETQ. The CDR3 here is CASSLDGGAGTQYF. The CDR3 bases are TGCGCCAGCAGCTTGGACGGCGGAGCAGGGACCCAGTACTTC.

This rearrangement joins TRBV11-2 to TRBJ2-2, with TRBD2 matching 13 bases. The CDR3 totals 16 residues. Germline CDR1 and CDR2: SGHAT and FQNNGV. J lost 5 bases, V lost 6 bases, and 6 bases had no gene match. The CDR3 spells CASRQTSGGATGELFF. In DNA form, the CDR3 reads TGTGCCAGCAGACAAACTAGCGGGGGGGCAACCGGGGAGCTGTTTTTT.

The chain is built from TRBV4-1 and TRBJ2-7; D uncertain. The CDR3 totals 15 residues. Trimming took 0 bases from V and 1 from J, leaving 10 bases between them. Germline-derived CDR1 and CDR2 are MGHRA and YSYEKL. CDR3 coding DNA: TGCGCCAGCAGCCAAGACCCTTACCTTTCCTACGAGCAGTACTTC. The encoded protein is CASSQDPYLSYEQYF.

The CDR3 protein is CASSLPTKSADTQYF. CDR3 DNA: TGCGCCAGCAGCTTACCCACAAAAAGCGCAGATACGCAGTATTTT. This rearrangement joins TRBV5-1 to TRBJ2-3; the D is unclear. The CDR3 runs 15 residues. V was pared by 2 bases and J by 4 bases, with 14 bases between. Germline assignment: CDR1 SGHRS and CDR2 YFSETQ.

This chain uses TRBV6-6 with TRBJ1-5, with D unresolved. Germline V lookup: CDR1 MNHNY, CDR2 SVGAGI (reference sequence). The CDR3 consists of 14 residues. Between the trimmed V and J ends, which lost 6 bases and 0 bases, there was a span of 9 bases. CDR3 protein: CASRPGNSNQPQHF. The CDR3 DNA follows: TGTGCCAGCAGACCGGGAAATAGCAATCAGCCCCAGCATTTT.

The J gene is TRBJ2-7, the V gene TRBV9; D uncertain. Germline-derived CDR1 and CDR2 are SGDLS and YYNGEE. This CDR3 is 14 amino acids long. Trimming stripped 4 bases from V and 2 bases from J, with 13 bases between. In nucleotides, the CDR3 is TGTGCCAGCAGCCCGAGAACGAATACCTACGAGCAGTACTTC. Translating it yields CASSPRTNTYEQYF.

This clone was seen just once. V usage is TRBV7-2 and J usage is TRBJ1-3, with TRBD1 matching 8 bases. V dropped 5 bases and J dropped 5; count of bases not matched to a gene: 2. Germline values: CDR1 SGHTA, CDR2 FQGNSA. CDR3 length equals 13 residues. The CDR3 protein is CASSQGARNTIYF. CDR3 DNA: TGTGCCAGCAGCCAGGGGGCCAGAAACACCATATATTTT.

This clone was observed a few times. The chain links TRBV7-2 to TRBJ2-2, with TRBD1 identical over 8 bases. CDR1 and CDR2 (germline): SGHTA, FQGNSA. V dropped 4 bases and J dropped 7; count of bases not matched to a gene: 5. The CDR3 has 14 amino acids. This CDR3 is CASSSRTGLGELFF. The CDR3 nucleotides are TGTGCCAGCAGCTCACGGACAGGGCTCGGGGAGCTGTTTTTT.

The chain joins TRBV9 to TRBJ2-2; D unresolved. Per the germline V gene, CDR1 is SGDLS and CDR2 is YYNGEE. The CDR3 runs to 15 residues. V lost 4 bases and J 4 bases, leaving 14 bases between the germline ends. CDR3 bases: TGTGCCAGCAGCAGGGCAGGCTCGACCACCGGGGAGCTGTTTTTT. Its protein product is CASSRAGSTTGELFF.

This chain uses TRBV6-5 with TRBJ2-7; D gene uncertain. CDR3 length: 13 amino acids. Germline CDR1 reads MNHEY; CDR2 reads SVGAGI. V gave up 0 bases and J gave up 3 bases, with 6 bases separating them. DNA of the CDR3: TGTGCCAGCAGTTACTCGAGAGGCTACGAGCAGTACTTC. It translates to CASSYSRGYEQYF.

The DNA for the CDR3 is TGTGCCAGCAGCTTACAGGGGACCAAAAACATTCAGTACTTC. Its protein product is CASSLQGTKNIQYF. The genes are TRBV5-6 and TRBJ2-4, with 7 bases lining up with TRBD1. The CDR3 sequence is 14 residues long. V was pared by 2 bases and J by 2 bases, with 1 base of the junction left unmatched. Looked up from germline, CDR1 is SGHDT and CDR2 is YYEEEE.

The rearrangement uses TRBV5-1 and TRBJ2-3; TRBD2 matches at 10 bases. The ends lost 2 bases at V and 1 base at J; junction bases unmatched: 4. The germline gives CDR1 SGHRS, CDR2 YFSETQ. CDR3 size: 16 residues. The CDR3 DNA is TGCGCCAGCAGCTTTACTAGCGGGGTTGGCACAGATACGCAGTATTTT. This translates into CASSFTSGVGTDTQYF.

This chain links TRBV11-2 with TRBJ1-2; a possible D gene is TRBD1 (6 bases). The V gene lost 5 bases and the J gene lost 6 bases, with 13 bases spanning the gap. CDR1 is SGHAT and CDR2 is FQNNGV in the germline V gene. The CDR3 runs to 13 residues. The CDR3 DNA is TGTGCCAGCAGCCTACCACAGGGTGATGGCTACACCTTC. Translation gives CASSLPQGDGYTF.

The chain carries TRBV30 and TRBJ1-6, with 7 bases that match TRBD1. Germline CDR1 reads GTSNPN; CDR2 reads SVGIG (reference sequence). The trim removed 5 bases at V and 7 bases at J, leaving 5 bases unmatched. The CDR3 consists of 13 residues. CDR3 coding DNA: TGTGCCTGGGGGGGACAGCCAAATTCACCCCTCCACTTT. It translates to CAWGGQPNSPLHF.

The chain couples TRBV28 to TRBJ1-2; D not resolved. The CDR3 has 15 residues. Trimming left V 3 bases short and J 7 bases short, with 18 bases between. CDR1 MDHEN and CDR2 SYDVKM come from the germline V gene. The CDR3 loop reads CASSFYNGGIGGYTF. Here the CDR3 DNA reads TGTGCCAGCAGTTTTTATAATGGTGGCATAGGTGGCTACACCTTC.

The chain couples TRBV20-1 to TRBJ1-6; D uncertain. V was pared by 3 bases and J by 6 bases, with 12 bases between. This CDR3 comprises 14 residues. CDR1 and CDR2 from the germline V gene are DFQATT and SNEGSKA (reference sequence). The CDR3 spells CSASRRSGNSPLHF. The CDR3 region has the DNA TGCAGTGCTAGTAGGCGGAGTGGTAATTCACCCCTCCACTTT.

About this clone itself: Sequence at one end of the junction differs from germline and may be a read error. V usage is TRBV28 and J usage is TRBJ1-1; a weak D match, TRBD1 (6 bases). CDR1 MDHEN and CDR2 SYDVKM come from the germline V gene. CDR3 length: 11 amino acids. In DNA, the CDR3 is TGTGCCAGCAGTTTATCGCGGGGGCTCGTCTTT. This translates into CASSLSRGLVF.